The TCR beta chain described here comes from a study of blood T cell repertoires in COVID-19 (dated by TCRdb to 2019 to 2021). Background on the whole study: Samples covering the acute and convalescent phases of COVID-19 were provided by collaborators in the United States, Italy and Spain. The repertoires were released in a freely available public database intended as a resource for research on the immune response to SARS-CoV-2. The material from the prospective study consisted of cDNA or gDNA derived from T cells, B-cell-depleted T cells, or PBMCs. The dataset comprised deeply sampled blood TCRbeta repertoires from subjects exposed to, actively infected with, or recovered from COVID-19. Nearly every sample came with metadata listing a de-identified subject ID, COVID-19 status, age in years and sex. Samples were obtained from the ongoing ImmuneRACE study (first 160 participants) and from over a thousand subjects provided by 6 global collaborators. Where available, HLA class I and class II types were taken from metadata supplied by the sample provider and were not determined by assay-based typing. Here is what the overall study found, with its caveats: The amount of clinical and demographic metadata varied by source and participant and was provided uncurated.

Whole blood was collected in K2EDTA tubes by collaborating institutions according to the institutions' own protocols. For TCRbeta analysis, collaborators shipped samples in one of three forms: frozen whole blood, isolated PBMCs, or DNA extracted from either of those sample types. Of note for this clone: Its antigen remains unidentified. Base qualities are not at hand, and no much larger clone is one base apart.

TCRbeta CDR3 regions were amplified from genomic DNA by means of the immunoSEQ Assay, a bias-controlled multiplex PCR. The original pipeline was this. The number of nucleated cells in each sample was estimated from the amplification of reference gene primers within the assay. To quantify the absolute abundance of each unique TCRbeta CDR3 rearrangement, sequence reads were collapsed and filtered. For each sample, productive Simpson clonality was calculated as the square root of Simpson's diversity index over productive rearrangements. Entries here come from immuneACCESS through TCRdb and include only in-frame sequences with V and J called. Some clones fail to appear in such tables; in the studies checked, an unresolved V gene covers under half of the shortfall, and the cause of the remainder is unknown. V, J and clone size reflect that table, while D and trimming were determined from the DNA. Within this sample are about 98,000 clones, with roughly 86% of them counted one time only. The ten largest clonotypes hold around 9.4% of the sample.

From the cysteine up to the phenylalanine, the CDR3 has a length of 14 residues. Just the 42-base CDR3 DNA is kept, in frame starting at base 1. V is pruned by 6 bases and J by 5 bases, leaving 6 bases of the junction without a gene match. Looking up the germline V gene yields CDR1 MNHEY and CDR2 SVGAGI. The sequence joins TRBV6-5 to TRBJ1-1; a stretch of 10 junction bases matches TRBD1. Material for sequencing was peripheral blood. The TCR was taken from a man between 35 and 55 years old with active or convalescent COVID-19. The encoded CDR3 is CASRGDRGRTEAFF. The DNA sequence follows: TGTGCCAGCAGAGGAGACAGGGGGCGTACTGAAGCTTTCTTT.